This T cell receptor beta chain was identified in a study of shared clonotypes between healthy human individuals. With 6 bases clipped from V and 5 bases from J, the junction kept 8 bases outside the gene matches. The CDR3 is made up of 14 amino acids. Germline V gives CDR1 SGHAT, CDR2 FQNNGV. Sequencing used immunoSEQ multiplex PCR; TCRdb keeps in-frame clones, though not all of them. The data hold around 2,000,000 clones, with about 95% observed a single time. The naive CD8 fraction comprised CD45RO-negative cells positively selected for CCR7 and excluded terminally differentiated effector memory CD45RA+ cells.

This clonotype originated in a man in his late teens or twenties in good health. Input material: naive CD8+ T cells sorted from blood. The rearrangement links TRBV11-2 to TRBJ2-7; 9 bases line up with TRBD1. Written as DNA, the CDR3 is TGTGCCAGCAGGTCGGGACAGGGAATCGACGAGCAGTACTTC. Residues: CASRSGQGIDEQYF. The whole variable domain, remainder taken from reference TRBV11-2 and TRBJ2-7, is EAGVAQSPRYKIIEKRQSVAFWCNPISGHATLYWYQQILGQGPKLLIQFQNNGVVDDSQLPKDRFSAERLKGVDSTLKIQPAKLEDSAVYLCASRSGQGIDEQYFGPGTRLTVT.